The rows below give T cell receptor beta chains drawn from one sample of a study of T cell responses to AZD1222 COVID-19 vaccine. The assay was immunoSEQ multiplex PCR, and TCRdb's table has in-frame clones only and misses some. The sample yields approximately 170,000 clones, about 90% seen once. This sample comprised peripheral blood, obtained 28 days after the second AZD1222 dose. The receptors come from an adult who received the AZD1222 COVID-19 vaccine. Both conserved end residues are part of each CDR3. The order of the fields is clone size, D gene, V gene, J gene, CDR3 DNA, CDR3 protein. A D gene is named only where the DNA matches it firmly. Clone size appears in some rows only: once, few, many, or a class for an expanded clone.

>-|-|TRBV9|TRBJ1-4
TGTGCCAGCAGCGTAGCCCCCGGGAATGATGAAAAACTGTTTTTT
CASSVAPGNDEKLFF
>-|-|TRBV10-3|TRBJ1-5
TGTGCCACCCAGTGGGGGGAAAATCAGCCCCAGCATTTT
CATQWGENQPQHF
>once|-|TRBV6-5|TRBJ1-4
TGTGCCAGCAGTTACTCGTGGCTCCCGGTGGGTGAAAAACTGTTTTTT
CASSYSWLPVGEKLFF
>-|TRBD2|TRBV7-2|TRBJ2-3
TGTGCCAGCAGCCCACAACTAGCGGGGGGCACAGATACGCAGTATTTT
CASSPQLAGGTDTQYF
>-|-|TRBV13|TRBJ1-2
TGTGCCAGCAGCGCACAGGGTCCTGGCTACACCTTC
CASSAQGPGYTF
>-|TRBD2|TRBV9|TRBJ2-1
TGTGCCAGCAGCGTAGGACTAGCGGGGTACAATGAGCAGTTCTTC
CASSVGLAGYNEQFF
>-|-|TRBV15|TRBJ1-4
TGTGCCACCAGCAGAGAAGCAGCTTCCTATGAAAAACTGTTTTTT
CATSREAASYEKLFF
>-|-|TRBV7-6|TRBJ1-3
TGTGCCAGCAGCTTAGATTACACTCGAAACACCATATATTTT
CASSLDYTRNTIYF
>few|TRBD1|TRBV18|TRBJ1-2
TGTGCCAGCTCATCGGGACAGAACTATGGCTACACCTTC
CASSSGQNYGYTF
>-|-|TRBV4-2|TRBJ1-2
TGTGCCAGCAGCCGTACGGTGGCCGGAGGCACCTATGGCTACACCTTC
CASSRTVAGGTYGYTF
>-|TRBD2|TRBV7-9|TRBJ2-5
TGTGCCAGCAGCCCCCGGGGGGTAGTAAAGACCCAGTACTTC
CASSPRGVVKTQYF
>-|-|TRBV9|TRBJ2-3
TGTGCCAGCAGCGTAGTCGCTGACACAGATACGCAGTATTTT
CASSVVADTDTQYF
>-|-|TRBV5-1|TRBJ1-1
TGCGCCACCCGACCGGGGCCCTCGAACACTGAAGCTTTCTTT
CATRPGPSNTEAFF
>-|-|TRBV5-1|TRBJ1-1
TGCGCCAGCACCCAATCCTTGAACACTGAAGCTTTCTTT
CASTQSLNTEAFF
>-|-|TRBV13|TRBJ2-3
TGTGCCAGCAGCTCTCGTAGGGGAGTTTGGAGAACAGATACGCAGTATTTT
CASSSRRGVWRTDTQYF
>-|TRBD1|TRBV3-1/TRBV3-2|TRBJ1-1
TGTGCCAGCAGCCATCTCGGGCAGGGGGGGGAGGCTGAAGCTTTCTTT
CASSHLGQGGEAEAFF
>-|TRBD1|TRBV27|TRBJ1-1
TGTGCCAGCAGTTTATTCGGGACAGGGTTAGGCGGCACTGAAGCTTTCTTT
CASSLFGTGLGGTEAFF
>-|TRBD1|TRBV3-1/TRBV3-2|TRBJ1-6
TGTGCCAGCAGCACCCGGGACAGGGGGGTAGCCCTCCACTTT
CASSTRDRGVALHF
>-|-|TRBV6-5|TRBJ1-3
TGTGCCAGCGGTGGAAACACCATATATTTT
CASGGNTIYF
>-|-|TRBV5-6|TRBJ2-2
TGTGCCAGCAGCTTGGGAATGAACACCGGGGAGCTGTTTTTT
CASSLGMNTGELFF
>-|TRBD1|TRBV11-2|TRBJ2-5
TGTGCCAGCAGCTTAGGGACAGGGGGCCTTCAAGAGACCCAGTACTTC
CASSLGTGGLQETQYF
>-|-|TRBV7-7|TRBJ1-1
TGTGCCAGCAGCTCCTTGCTTCCGGGACATTCGAACACTGAAGCTTTCTTT
CASSSLLPGHSNTEAFF
>-|-|TRBV12-5|TRBJ1-2
TGTGCTAGTGGTTTGGGGCCCCTCTATGACTACACCTTC
CASGLGPLYDYTF
>-|TRBD1|TRBV24-1|TRBJ1-3
TGTGCCACCAGTGATTCCGCGACAGGGAATGGAGACACCATATATTTT
CATSDSATGNGDTIYF
>-|-|TRBV19|TRBJ1-2
TGTGCCAGTAGGGTCACTACAGGGCCTAACTATGGCTACACCTTC
CASRVTTGPNYGYTF